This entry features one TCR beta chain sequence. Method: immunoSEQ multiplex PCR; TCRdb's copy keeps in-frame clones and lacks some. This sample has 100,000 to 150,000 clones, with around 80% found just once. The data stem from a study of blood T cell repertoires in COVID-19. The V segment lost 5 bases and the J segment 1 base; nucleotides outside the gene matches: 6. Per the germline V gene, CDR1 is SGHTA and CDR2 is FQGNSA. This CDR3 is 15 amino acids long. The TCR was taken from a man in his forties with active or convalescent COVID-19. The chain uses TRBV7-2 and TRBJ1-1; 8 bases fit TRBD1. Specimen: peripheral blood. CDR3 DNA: TGTGCCAGCAGCCTCTGGACAGGGCCGAACACTGAAGCTTTCTTT. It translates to CASSLWTGPNTEAFF.